The 22 T cell receptor beta chains in this list originate from one sample, sequenced in a study of CD8 T cells in Susac syndrome. Random hexamers were used to reverse transcribe the RNA input (0.5 to 1 ug). TCRdb called the immunoSEQ multiplex PCR reads again in MiXCR, with one record for every CDR3 protein. The top ten hold approximately 0.065% of the sample, which has 300,000 or so distinct CDR3 sequences, around 92% seen once. The sequencing sample was made of CD4+ T cells from PBMCs. These receptors originate from a human donor with multiple sclerosis.

V gene TRBV5-1 combines with J gene TRBJ1-1, with no clear D. Germline values: CDR1 SGHRS, CDR2 YFSETQ. V was pared by 0 bases and J by 7 bases, with 10 bases between. This CDR3 spans 13 amino acids. CDR3 sequence: CASSLDIVREAFF. CDR3 DNA sequence: TGCGCCAGCAGCTTGGACATTGTCCGTGAAGCTTTCTTT. Complete variable domain (other parts from reference TRBV5-1 and TRBJ1-1): KAGVTQTPRYLIKTRGQQVTLSCSPISGHRSVSWYQQTPGQGLQFLFEYFSETQRNKGNFPGRFSGRQFSNSRSEMNVSTLELGDSALYLCASSLDIVREAFFGQGTRLTVV.

The rearrangement uses TRBV2 and TRBJ1-1, with 10 bases aligning to TRBD1. Unmatched junction bases numbered 4, after V lost 2 bases and J lost 4 bases. The CDR3 is made up of 15 amino acids. Looked up from germline, CDR1 is SNHLY and CDR2 is FYNNEI. This chain's CDR3 is CASSELRTGGTEAFF. The CDR3 coding sequence is TGTGCCAGCAGTGAACTCAGGACAGGGGGCACTGAAGCTTTCTTT.

Only one count was recorded for this clonotype. The J gene is TRBJ2-2, the V gene TRBV12-3 or TRBV12-4; D perhaps matches TRBD1 (6 bases). Trimming removed 3 bases at V and 8 bases at J, with 13 bases between. There are 14 residues in the CDR3. In DNA form, the CDR3 reads TGTGCCAGCAGTTTGCGACAGGCCGGTGGGGAGCTGTTTTTT. Translating it yields CASSLRQAGGELFF.

The chain recombines TRBV2 with TRBJ2-7; TRBD1 matches at 8 bases. The CDR3 runs 15 residues. V was clipped by 6 bases and J by 3 bases; unmatched bases: 10. Germline values: CDR1 SNHLY, CDR2 FYNNEI. CDR3 residues: CASSPDRGRIYEQYF. CDR3 DNA sequence: TGTGCCAGCAGCCCTGACAGGGGTAGGATCTACGAGCAGTACTTC.

This chain uses TRBV5-1 with TRBJ2-7; perhaps TRBD1 as D (6 bases). CDR3 length: 18 residues. V was shortened by 3 bases and J by 1 base, with 23 bases between the two germline ends. Germline CDR1 reads SGHRS; CDR2 reads YFSETQ. CDR3: CASSSDGTQVTSSYEQYF. The CDR3 region has the DNA TGCGCCAGCAGCTCCGACGGGACACAAGTCACGAGTTCCTACGAGCAGTACTTC.

The chain combines TRBV7-8 with TRBJ2-3; 8 bases match TRBD2. This CDR3 is 14 amino acids long. Trimming took 0 bases from V and 5 from J; bases not matched to a gene: 1. Germline V gene lookup returns CDR1 SGHVS and CDR2 FQNEAQ. The CDR3 nucleotides are TGTGCCAGCAGCTTAGCGGGGACTAGAGATACGCAGTATTTT. Translation gives CASSLAGTRDTQYF. Full variable domain (missing parts from reference TRBV7-8 and TRBJ2-3): GAGVSQSPRYKVAKRGQDVALRCDPISGHVSLFWYQQALGQGPEFLTYFQNEAQLDKSGLPSDRFFAERPEGSVSTLKIQRTQQEDSAVYLCASSLAGTRDTQYFGPGTRLTVL.

V usage is TRBV7-9 and J usage is TRBJ2-2, with 8 bases aligning to TRBD1. Germline CDR1 is SEHNR and CDR2 is FQNEAQ (reference sequence). J gave up 4 bases and V 5 bases, and 6 bases lay outside the gene matches. The CDR3 extends over 15 amino acids. The CDR3 here is CASSARTGRTGELFF. In nucleotides, the CDR3 is TGTGCCAGCAGCGCCCGGACAGGGCGCACCGGGGAGCTGTTTTTT.

The rearrangement uses TRBV20-1 and TRBJ2-7; D is possibly TRBD2 (5 bases). The CDR3 covers 13 residues. Germline-derived CDR1 and CDR2 are DFQATT and SNEGSKA (reference sequence). Trimming left V 5 bases short and J 3 bases short, with 14 bases between. CDR3 sequence reads: CSAHYRGDYEQYF. CDR3 in DNA: TGCAGTGCTCACTATCGGGGTGACTACGAGCAGTACTTC.

This chain connects TRBV7-9 to TRBJ1-3; no firm D call. Looked up from germline, CDR1 is SEHNR and CDR2 is FQNEAQ (reference sequence). The CDR3 spans 15 residues. Deletions cut 4 bases from V and 0 bases from J, with 10 bases between. The CDR3 DNA reads as TGTGCCAGCAGCTCGGCTGCTTACTCTGGAAACACCATATATTTT. It yields the protein CASSSAAYSGNTIYF.

The rearrangement uses TRBV11-3 and TRBJ1-2, with D unclear. The CDR3 has 13 residues. Germline values: CDR1 SGHNT, CDR2 YENEEA. Trimming cost V 5 bases and J 3 bases, with 10 bases left between them. CDR3 DNA: TGTGCCAGCAGCCCGGACGGCTACTATGGCTACACCTTC. Protein product: CASSPDGYYGYTF.

The V and J genes are TRBV7-2 and TRBJ2-3, with D hard to call. Deletions cut 2 bases from V and 6 bases from J, with 12 bases between. The CDR3 contains 14 residues. CDR1 and CDR2 from the germline V gene are SGHTA and FQGNSA. The CDR3 reads CASSLNLLPDTQYF. DNA for the CDR3: TGTGCCAGCAGCTTAAATTTACTTCCGGATACGCAGTATTTT.

J is TRBJ1-1 and V is TRBV20-1, with 9 bases fitting TRBD1. The CDR3 spans 13 residues. V lost 5 bases, J lost 1 base, and 2 bases stayed unmatched. Germline CDR1 and CDR2: DFQATT and SNEGSKA (reference sequence). In DNA, the CDR3 is TGCAGTGCTGAGGACAGGGGGAACACTGAAGCTTTCTTT. Its translation: CSAEDRGNTEAFF.

The rearrangement joins TRBV6-2 or TRBV6-3 to TRBJ2-5; TRBD2 might be the D (5 bases). The CDR3 has 15 amino acids. Between the trimmed V and J ends, which lost 3 bases and 1 base, there was a span of 12 bases. Germline values: CDR1 MNHEY, CDR2 SVGEGT. Here the CDR3 DNA reads TGTGCCAGCAGTTATTTAGCGCTAGCCCAAGAGACCCAGTACTTC. Residues: CASSYLALAQETQYF.

The chain combines TRBV7-2 with TRBJ2-4; tentative D call: TRBD2 (5 bases). V was cut by 0 bases and J by 8 bases, with 8 bases left in between. Per the germline V gene, CDR1 is SGHTA and CDR2 is FQGNSA. This CDR3 is 13 amino acids long. CDR3 amino acids: CASSLARRDIQYF. The CDR3, as DNA: TGTGCCAGCAGCTTAGCCCGGCGGGACATTCAGTACTTC.

In its sample, this clonotype was seen once. The chain employs TRBV11-3 and TRBJ2-2; D uncertain. Trimming shortened V by 1 base and J by 6 bases, and 12 bases separated the two germline ends. The CDR3 is 15 residues long. Germline CDR1 reads SGHNT; CDR2 reads YENEEA. The CDR3 DNA sequence: TGTGCCAGCAGCTTAGCAGTGCGTTTGGCCGGGGAGCTGTTTTTT. It encodes CASSLAVRLAGELFF.

The rearrangement joins TRBV6-4 to TRBJ1-1; possibly TRBD1 for D (6 bases). The CDR3 spans 13 residues. Germline V CDR1 and CDR2: MRHNA, SNTAGT. V was cut by 3 bases and J by 11 bases, with 16 bases left in between. CDR3 in DNA: TGTGCCAGCAGTGAAATTCTCGGGGGCCTGGCTTTCTTT. It translates to CASSEILGGLAFF.

This clonotype was seen a single time. This chain connects TRBV7-2 to TRBJ1-2; D gene unclear. The CDR3 sequence is 15 residues long. Germline V gene data show CDR1 as SGHTA and CDR2 as FQGNSA. Trimming stripped 4 bases from V and 0 bases from J, with 12 bases between. As DNA, the CDR3 is TGTGCCAGCAGCTCCGCCGGCCCGGCTAACTATGGCTACACCTTC. As protein: CASSSAGPANYGYTF.

The gene calls are TRBV6-5 and TRBJ1-3, with 8 bases aligning to TRBD1. Germline CDR1 reads MNHEY; CDR2 reads SVGAGI. The length of the CDR3 is 15 residues. V was pared by 5 bases and J by 3 bases, with 6 bases of the junction left unmatched. The CDR3 DNA reads TGTGCCAGCAGTGACCCAGGGGGCCATGGAAACACCATATATTTT. Protein product: CASSDPGGHGNTIYF.

The chain links TRBV19 to TRBJ1-2; D is perhaps TRBD1 (5 bases). The V end lost 9 bases, the J end lost 1 base, and 24 bases lay between the germline ends. The CDR3 totals 17 residues. CDR1 and CDR2 from the germline V gene are LNHDA and SQIVND (reference sequence). The CDR3, as DNA: TGTGCCAGGTTGCAAGCCTATCCAAGGGACCTTAACTATGGCTACACCTTC. This gives the protein CARLQAYPRDLNYGYTF.

The V and J genes are TRBV4-2 and TRBJ2-1, with 9 positions matching TRBD1. The CDR3 sequence is 16 residues long. V trimming: 3 bases; J trimming: 8 bases; junction bases outside the gene matches: 11. The germline CDR1 and CDR2 sequences are LGHNA and YNFKEQ. CDR3 loop: CASSHTYRGPIYEQFF. In nucleotides, the CDR3 is TGTGCCAGCAGCCACACCTACAGGGGGCCAATCTATGAGCAGTTCTTC.

The chain links TRBV6-1 to TRBJ1-2; no clear D. Trimming took off 7 bases at V and 1 base at J, with 19 bases between the two ends. Germline V lookup: CDR1 MNHNS, CDR2 SASEGT. This CDR3 region has 16 residues. CDR3 region: CASTSIMAVFNYGYTF. CDR3 DNA sequence: TGTGCCAGCACCTCAATAATGGCCGTATTTAACTATGGCTACACCTTC.

This clonotype was detected only once. CDR3 nucleotide sequence: TGTGCCAGCCGTTGGGACAGGGGGAATTCACCCCTCCACTTT. Protein: CASRWDRGNSPLHF. The chain links TRBV27 to TRBJ1-6, with 11 bases identical to TRBD1. Germline V gene lookup returns CDR1 MNHEY and CDR2 SMNVEV (reference sequence). V was clipped by 8 bases and J by 7 bases; unmatched bases: 4. CDR3 length: 14 residues.